This T cell receptor (beta chain) derives from a study of CD8 T cells in Susac syndrome. The ends were cut back, 6 bases at V and 4 bases at J, with 21 bases in the middle. CDR1 MDHEN and CDR2 SYDVKM come from the germline V gene. This CDR3 comprises 16 residues. An input of roughly 0.5 to 1 ug of RNA was subjected to reverse transcription using random hexamers. TCRdb ran MiXCR on the immunoSEQ multiplex PCR reads and lists one entry per CDR3 protein. The table has 200,000 to 250,000 distinct CDR3 sequences, over 85% seen once. V is TRBV28 and J is TRBJ2-5, with D perhaps TRBD1 (6 bases). What was sequenced was CD4+ T cells from PBMCs. This clonotype originated in a human donor with multiple sclerosis. In nucleotides, the CDR3 is TGTGCCAGCAGCCTCATAGGGGCACAGGGTGTAGAGACCCAGTACTTC. It codes for CASSLIGAQGVETQYF.